This T cell receptor (beta chain) emerged from a study of T cell responses to AZD1222 COVID-19 vaccine. Study findings and constraints: Vaccination with two AZD1222 doses was followed by a rise in Spike-specific TCR breadth and depth. Spike regions recognized by vaccine-associated CD4 TCRs spanned the protein, led by 160-218 and 743-854. Unmutated variant regions reportedly attract nearly half of all spike-specific TCRs. Donors were mostly white British, more females; clonal diversity possibly underestimated.

The CDR3 covers 13 residues. The germline gives CDR1 MNHEY, CDR2 SVGEGT. V was trimmed by 6 bases and J by 9 bases, leaving 12 bases between them. About this clone itself: Its matching antigen is unknown.

The table came from immunoSEQ multiplex PCR; TCRdb's copy has only in-frame clones and leaves some out. The data contain about 120,000 clones, around 81% of them singletons. The source material was peripheral blood, sampled on day 0 of AZD1222 vaccination. This TCR was recovered from an adult in good health. The V gene is TRBV6-2 or TRBV6-3, the J gene TRBJ1-6, with D unresolved. The CDR3 spells CASSPPYASPLHF. CDR3 nucleotide sequence: TGTGCCAGCAGCCCGCCCTACGCTTCACCCCTCCACTTT.